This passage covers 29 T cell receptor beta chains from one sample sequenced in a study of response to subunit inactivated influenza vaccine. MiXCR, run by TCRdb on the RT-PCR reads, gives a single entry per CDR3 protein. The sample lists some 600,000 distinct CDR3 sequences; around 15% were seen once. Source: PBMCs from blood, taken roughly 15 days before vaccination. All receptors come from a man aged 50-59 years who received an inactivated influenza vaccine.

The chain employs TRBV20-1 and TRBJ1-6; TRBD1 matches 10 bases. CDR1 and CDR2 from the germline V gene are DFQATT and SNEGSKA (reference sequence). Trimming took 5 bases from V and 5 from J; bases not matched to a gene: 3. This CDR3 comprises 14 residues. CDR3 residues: CSARQGANNSPLHF. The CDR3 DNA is TGCAGTGCTCGACAGGGGGCCAATAATTCACCCCTCCACTTT.

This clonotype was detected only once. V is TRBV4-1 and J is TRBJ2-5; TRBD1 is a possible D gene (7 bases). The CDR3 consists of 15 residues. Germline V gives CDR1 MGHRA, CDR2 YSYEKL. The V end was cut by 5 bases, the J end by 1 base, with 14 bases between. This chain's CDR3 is CASSSQGGVQETQYF. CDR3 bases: TGCGCCAGCAGCTCGCAGGGGGGTGTCCAAGAGACCCAGTACTTC.

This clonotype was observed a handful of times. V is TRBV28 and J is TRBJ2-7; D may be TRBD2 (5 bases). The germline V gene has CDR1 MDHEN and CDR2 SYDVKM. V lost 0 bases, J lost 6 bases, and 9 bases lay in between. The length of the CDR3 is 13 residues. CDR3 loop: CASSLWGGREQYF. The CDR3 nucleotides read TGTGCCAGCAGTTTATGGGGCGGGCGCGAGCAGTACTTC.

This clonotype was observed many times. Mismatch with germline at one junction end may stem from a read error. CDR3 sequence: CASSLGSYTGELFF. CDR3 nucleotide sequence: TGTGCCAGCAGCCTCGGGTCCTACACCGGGGAGCTGTTTTTT. V gene TRBV5-1 combines with J gene TRBJ2-2; D not certain. Germline assignment: CDR1 SGHRS and CDR2 YFSETQ. The length of the CDR3 is 14 residues.

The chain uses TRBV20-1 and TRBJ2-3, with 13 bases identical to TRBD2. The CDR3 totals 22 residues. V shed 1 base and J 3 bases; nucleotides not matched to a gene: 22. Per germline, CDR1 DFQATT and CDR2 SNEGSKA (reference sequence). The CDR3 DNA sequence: TGCAGTGCTAGAGCCCTCCCCCTCTCGACTAGCGGGAGGCTTGGTGGGACAGATACGCAGTATTTT. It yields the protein CSARALPLSTSGRLGGTDTQYF.

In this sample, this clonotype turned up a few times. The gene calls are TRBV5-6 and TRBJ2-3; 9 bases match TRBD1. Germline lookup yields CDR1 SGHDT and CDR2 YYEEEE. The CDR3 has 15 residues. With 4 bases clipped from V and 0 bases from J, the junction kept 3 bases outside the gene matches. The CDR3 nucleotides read TGTGCCAGCAGCACCGGGACAGGGAGCACAGATACGCAGTATTTT. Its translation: CASSTGTGSTDTQYF.

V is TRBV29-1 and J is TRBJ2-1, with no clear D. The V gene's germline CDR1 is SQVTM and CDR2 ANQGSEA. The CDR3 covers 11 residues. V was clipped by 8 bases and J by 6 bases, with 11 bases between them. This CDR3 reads CSLRRFNEQFF. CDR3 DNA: TGCAGCCTCCGCCGATTCAATGAGCAGTTCTTC.

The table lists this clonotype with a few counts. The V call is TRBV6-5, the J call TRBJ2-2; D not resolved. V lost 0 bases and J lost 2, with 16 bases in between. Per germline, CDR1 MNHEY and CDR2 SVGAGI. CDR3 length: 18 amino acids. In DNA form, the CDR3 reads TGTGCCAGCAGTTACTCAATCGATCTGCGACAAAACACCGGGGAGCTGTTTTTT. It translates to CASSYSIDLRQNTGELFF.

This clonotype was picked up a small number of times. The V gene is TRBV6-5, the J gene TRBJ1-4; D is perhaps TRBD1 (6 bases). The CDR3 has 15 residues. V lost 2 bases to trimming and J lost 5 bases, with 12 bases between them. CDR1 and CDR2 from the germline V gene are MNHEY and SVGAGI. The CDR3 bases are TGTGCCAGCAGTTACGTCAGGGGCACAAATGAAAAACTGTTTTTT. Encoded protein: CASSYVRGTNEKLFF.

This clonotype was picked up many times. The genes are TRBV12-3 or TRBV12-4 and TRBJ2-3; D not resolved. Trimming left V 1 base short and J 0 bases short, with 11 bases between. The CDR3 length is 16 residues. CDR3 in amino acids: CASSLVRASSTDTQYF. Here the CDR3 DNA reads TGTGCCAGCAGTTTAGTTCGGGCCTCTAGCACAGATACGCAGTATTTT.

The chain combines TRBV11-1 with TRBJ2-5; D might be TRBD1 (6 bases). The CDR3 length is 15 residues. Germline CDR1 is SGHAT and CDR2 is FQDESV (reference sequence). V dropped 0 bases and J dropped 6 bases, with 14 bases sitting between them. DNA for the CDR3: TGTGCCAGCAGCTTAGCGGGGGCGGAGATGAAGACCCAGTACTTC. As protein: CASSLAGAEMKTQYF.

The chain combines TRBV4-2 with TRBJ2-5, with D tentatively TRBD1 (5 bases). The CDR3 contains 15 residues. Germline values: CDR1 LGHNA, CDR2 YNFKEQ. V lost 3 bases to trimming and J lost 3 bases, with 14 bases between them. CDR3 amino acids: CASSQSERTKETQYF. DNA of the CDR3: TGTGCCAGCAGCCAGTCTGAACGGACAAAAGAGACCCAGTACTTC.

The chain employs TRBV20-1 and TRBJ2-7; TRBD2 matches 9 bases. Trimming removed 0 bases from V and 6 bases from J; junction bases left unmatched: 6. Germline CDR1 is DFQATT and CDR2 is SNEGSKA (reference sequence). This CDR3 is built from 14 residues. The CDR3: CSARELAGVGEQYF. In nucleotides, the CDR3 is TGCAGTGCTAGAGAGTTAGCGGGAGTTGGCGAGCAGTACTTC.

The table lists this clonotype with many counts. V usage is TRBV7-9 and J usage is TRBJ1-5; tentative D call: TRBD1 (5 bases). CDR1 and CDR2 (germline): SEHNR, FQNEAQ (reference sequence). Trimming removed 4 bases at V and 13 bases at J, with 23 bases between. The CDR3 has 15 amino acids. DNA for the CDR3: TGTGCCAGCAGCTCATTCCGGGACCCGAGACAGTCACAGCATTTT. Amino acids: CASSSFRDPRQSQHF.

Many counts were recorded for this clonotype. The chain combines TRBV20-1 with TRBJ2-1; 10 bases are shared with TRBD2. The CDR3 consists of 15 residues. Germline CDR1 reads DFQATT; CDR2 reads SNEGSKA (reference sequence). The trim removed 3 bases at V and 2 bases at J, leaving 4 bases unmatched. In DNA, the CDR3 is TGCAGTGCTAGGGCCCTAGCGGGGGCCTACAATGAGCAGTTCTTC. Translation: CSARALAGAYNEQFF.

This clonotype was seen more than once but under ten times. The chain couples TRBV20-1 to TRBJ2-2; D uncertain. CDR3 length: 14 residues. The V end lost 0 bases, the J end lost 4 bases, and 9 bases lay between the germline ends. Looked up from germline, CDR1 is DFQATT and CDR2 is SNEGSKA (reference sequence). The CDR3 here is CSARDSVATGELFF. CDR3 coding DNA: TGCAGTGCTAGAGATTCAGTTGCCACCGGGGAGCTGTTTTTT.

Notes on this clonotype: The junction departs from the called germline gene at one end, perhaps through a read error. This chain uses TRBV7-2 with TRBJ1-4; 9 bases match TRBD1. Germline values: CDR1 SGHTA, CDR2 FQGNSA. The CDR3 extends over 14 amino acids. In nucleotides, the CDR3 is TGTGCCAGCTGCTTAGGACAGGGGAATGAAAAACTGTTTTTT. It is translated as CASCLGQGNEKLFF. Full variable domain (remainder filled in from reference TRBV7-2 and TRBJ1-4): GAGVSQSPSNKVTEKGKDVELRCDPISGHTALYWYRQSLGQGLEFLIYFQGNSAPDKSGLPSDRFSAERTGGSVSTLTIQRTQQEDSAVYLCASCLGQGNEKLFFGSGTQLSVL.

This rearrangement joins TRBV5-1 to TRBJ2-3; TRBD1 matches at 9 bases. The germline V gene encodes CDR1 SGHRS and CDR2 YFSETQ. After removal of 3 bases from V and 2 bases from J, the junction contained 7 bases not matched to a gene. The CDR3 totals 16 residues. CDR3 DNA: TGCGCCAGCAGCTACGGGGACAGGGCAGACACAGATACGCAGTATTTT. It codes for CASSYGDRADTDTQYF.

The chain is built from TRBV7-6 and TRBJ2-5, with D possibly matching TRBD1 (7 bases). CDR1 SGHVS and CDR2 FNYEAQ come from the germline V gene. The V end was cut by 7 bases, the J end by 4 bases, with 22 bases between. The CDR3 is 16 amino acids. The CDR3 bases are TGTGCCAGCACCGAAACTCTCCAGGGGGGCCTAGAGACCCAGTACTTC. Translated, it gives CASTETLQGGLETQYF.

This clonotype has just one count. The CDR3 reads CASSDSRSYNEQFF. The CDR3 DNA sequence: TGTGCCAGCAGTGATAGCCGCTCCTACAATGAGCAGTTCTTC. The chain joins TRBV2 to TRBJ2-1; D not certain. The germline CDR1 and CDR2 sequences are SNHLY and FYNNEI. CDR3 size: 14 residues. V was pared by 3 bases and J by 0 bases, with 6 bases between.

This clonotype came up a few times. The CDR3 loop reads CASSTPAYYKRFTYNEQFF. In DNA form, the CDR3 reads TGTGCCAGCAGCACACCGGCCTACTACAAGCGGTTCACCTACAATGAGCAGTTCTTC. The rearrangement uses TRBV11-2 and TRBJ2-1; TRBD2 might be the D (5 bases). This CDR3 contains 19 residues. V lost 5 bases, J lost 2 bases, and 25 bases lay in between. CDR1 SGHAT and CDR2 FQNNGV come from the germline V gene.

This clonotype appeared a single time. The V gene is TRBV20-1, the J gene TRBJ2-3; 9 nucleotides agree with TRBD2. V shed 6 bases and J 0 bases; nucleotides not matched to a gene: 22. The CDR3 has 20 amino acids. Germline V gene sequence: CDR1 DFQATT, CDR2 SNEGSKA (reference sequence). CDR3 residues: CSASTARTGLAAASTDTQYF. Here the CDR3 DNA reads TGCAGTGCCTCTACTGCCCGAACGGGACTAGCAGCCGCTAGCACAGATACGCAGTATTTT.

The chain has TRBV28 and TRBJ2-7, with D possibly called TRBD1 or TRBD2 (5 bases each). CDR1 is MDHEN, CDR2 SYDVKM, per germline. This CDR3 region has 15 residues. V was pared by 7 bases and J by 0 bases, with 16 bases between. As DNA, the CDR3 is TGTGCCAGCACACCGGGGCCATGGGACTCCTACGAGCAGTACTTC. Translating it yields CASTPGPWDSYEQYF.

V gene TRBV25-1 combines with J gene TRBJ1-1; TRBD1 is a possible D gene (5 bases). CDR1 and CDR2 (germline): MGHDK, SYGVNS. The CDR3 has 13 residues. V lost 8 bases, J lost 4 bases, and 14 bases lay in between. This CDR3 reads CASSQTGPTEAFF. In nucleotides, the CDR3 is TGTGCCAGCTCACAAACAGGCCCCACTGAAGCTTTCTTT.

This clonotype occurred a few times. CDR3 DNA sequence: TGCAGCGTTGAATTGATAGCGGGGGCTTGGGATGAGCAGTTCTTC. This translates into CSVELIAGAWDEQFF. This sequence joins TRBV29-1 and TRBJ2-1; TRBD2 matches 9 bases. Trimming took 2 bases from V and 8 from J; bases not matched to a gene: 10. The CDR3 is 15 amino acids. In germline, CDR1 is SQVTM, CDR2 ANQGSEA.

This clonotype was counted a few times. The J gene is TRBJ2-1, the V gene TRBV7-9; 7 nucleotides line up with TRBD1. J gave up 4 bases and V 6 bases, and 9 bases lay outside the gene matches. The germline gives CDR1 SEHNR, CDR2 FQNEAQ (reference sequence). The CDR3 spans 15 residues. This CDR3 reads CASRDPGQLYNEQFF. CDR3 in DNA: TGTGCCAGCAGAGATCCGGGACAGCTTTACAATGAGCAGTTCTTC.

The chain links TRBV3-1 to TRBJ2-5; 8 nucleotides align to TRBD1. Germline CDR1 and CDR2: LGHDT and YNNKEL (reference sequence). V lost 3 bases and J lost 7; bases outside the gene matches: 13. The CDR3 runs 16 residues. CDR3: CASSQDRTGSGRTQYF. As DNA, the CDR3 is TGTGCCAGCAGCCAGGATCGGACAGGGTCAGGACGGACCCAGTACTTC.

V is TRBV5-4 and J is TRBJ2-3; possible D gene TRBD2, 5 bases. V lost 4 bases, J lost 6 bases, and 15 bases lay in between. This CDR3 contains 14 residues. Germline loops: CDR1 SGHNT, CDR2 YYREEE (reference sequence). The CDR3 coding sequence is TGTGCCAGCAGCACGACTTCTGGACTGGATACGCAGTATTTT. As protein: CASSTTSGLDTQYF. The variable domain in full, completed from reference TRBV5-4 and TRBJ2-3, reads ETGVTQSPTHLIKTRGQQVTLRCSSQSGHNTVSWYQQALGQGPQFIFQYYREEENGRGNFPPRFSGLQFPNYSSELNVNALELDDSALYLCASSTTSGLDTQYFGPGTRLTVL.

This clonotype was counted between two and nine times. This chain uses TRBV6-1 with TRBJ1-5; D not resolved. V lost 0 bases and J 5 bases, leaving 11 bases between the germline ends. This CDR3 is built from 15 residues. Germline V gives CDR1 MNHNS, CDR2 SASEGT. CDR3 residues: CASSEAHAAYQPQHF. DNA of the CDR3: TGTGCCAGCAGTGAAGCCCATGCCGCCTATCAGCCCCAGCATTTT.